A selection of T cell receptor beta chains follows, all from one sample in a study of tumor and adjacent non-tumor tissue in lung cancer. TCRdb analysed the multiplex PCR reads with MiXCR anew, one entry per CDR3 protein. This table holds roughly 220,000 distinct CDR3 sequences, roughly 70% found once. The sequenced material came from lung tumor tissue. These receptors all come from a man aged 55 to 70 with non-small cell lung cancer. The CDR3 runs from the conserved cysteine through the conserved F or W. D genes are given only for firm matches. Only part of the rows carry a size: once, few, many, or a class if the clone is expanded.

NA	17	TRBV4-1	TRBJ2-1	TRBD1	CASSQGPGTGTYNEHFF	TGTGCCAGCAGCCAAGGCCCCGGGACAGGGACATACAATGAGCATTTCTTC
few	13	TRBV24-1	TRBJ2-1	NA	CATSESSTNEQFF	TGTGCCACCAGTGAGTCTAGTACTAATGAGCAGTTCTTC
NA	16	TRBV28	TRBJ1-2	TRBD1	CASSSSGTEANYGYTF	TGTGCCAGCAGTTCCTCCGGGACAGAGGCTAACTATGGCTACACCTTC
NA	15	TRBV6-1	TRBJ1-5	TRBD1	CASLGQDYSSQSQHF	TGTGCCAGTCTAGGACAGGACTATAGCAGTCAGTCCCAGCATTTT
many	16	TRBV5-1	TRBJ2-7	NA	CASSSPSRARTYEQYF	TGCGCCAGCAGCTCTCCCTCACGGGCCCGAACCTACGAGCAGTACTTC
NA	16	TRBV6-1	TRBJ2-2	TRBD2	CARSSATSVNTGELFF	TGTGCCAGAAGTTCCGCGACTAGCGTAAACACCGGAGAGCTGTTTTTT
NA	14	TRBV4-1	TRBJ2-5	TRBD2	CASCQATGEGTQYF	TGCGCCAGCTGCCAAGCAACGGGGGAGGGGACCCAGTACTTC
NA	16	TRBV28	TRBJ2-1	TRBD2	CANTPGLSGGYNEQFF	TGTGCCAACACTCCGGGACTATCGGGGGGGTACAATGAGCAGTTCTTC
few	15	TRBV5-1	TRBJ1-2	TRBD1	CASSFTGGNNYGYTF	TGCGCCAGCAGCTTCACAGGGGGCAATAACTATGGCTACACCTTC
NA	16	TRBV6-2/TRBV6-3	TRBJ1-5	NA	CASKRQVQSRNQSQHF	TGTGCCAGCAAGCGACAGGTACAAAGCAGGAATCAGTCCCAACATTTT
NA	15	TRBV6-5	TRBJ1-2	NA	CASTKQDTPSYDYTF	TGTGCCAGCACTAAACAGGACACCCCGAGCTATGACTACACCTTC
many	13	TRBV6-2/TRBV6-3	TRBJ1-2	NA	CASSETPYRGYTF	TGTGCCAGCTCCGAGACCCCATATCGCGGCTACACCTTC
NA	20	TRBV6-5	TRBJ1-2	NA	CASSYGGGSGYPIHTYGYTF	TGTGCCAGCAGTTACGGGGGCGGATCAGGTTACCCCATTCATACCTATGGCTACACCTTC
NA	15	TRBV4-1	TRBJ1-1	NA	CASSLHGGGDTEVFF	TGCGCCAGCAGCCTCCACGGCGGGGGGGATACTGAAGTTTTCTTT
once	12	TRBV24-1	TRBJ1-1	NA	CATRTPNTEAFF	TGTGCCACCAGGACCCCGAACACTGAAGCTTTCTTT
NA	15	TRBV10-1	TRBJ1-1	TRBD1	CASSESTGRKTEAFF	TGCGCCAGTAGTGAGTCGACAGGGAGGAAGACTGAAGCTTTCTTT
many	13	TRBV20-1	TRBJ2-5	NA	CSAQQQDPETQYF	TGCAGTGCTCAACAACAGGATCCAGAGACCCAGTACTTC
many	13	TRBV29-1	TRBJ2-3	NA	CSVGWGQGDTQYF	TGCAGCGTGGGTTGGGGGCAAGGAGATACGCAGTATTTT
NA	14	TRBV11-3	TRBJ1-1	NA	CASNLDGLNTEAFF	TGTGCCAGCAACTTAGACGGATTGAACACTGAAGCTTTCTTT
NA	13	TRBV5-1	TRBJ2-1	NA	CACSLEEDSEQFF	TGCGCCTGCAGCTTGGAGGAAGACAGTGAGCAGTTCTTC
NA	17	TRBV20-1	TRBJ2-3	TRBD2	CSARGGLARGGTDTQYF	TGCAGTGCTAGAGGGGGACTAGCGAGGGGGGGCACAGATACGCAGTATTTT
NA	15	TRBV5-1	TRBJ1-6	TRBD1	CASSYRQGDNSPLHF	TGCGCCAGCAGCTATCGACAGGGGGATAATTCACCCCTCCACTTT
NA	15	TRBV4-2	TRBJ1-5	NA	CASSQGGASNQPQHF	TGTGCCAGCAGCCAGGGAGGGGCTAGCAATCAGCCCCAGCATTTT
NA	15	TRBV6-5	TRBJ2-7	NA	CASRPQQSEGYEQCF	TGTGCCAGCAGGCCTCAACAGTCGGAGGGCTACGAGCAGTGCTTC
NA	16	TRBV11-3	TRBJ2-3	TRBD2	CASGFRLAGVTDTQYF	TGTGCCAGCGGTTTCCGACTAGCGGGGGTCACAGATACGCAGTATTTT
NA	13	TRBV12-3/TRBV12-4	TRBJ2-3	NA	CASSYLDNGTQYF	TGTGCCAGCAGTTATTTGGATAACGGTACGCAGTATTTT
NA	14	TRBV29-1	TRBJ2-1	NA	CSVVPREAYNEQFF	TGCAGCGTTGTCCCTAGGGAGGCCTATAATGAGCAGTTCTTC
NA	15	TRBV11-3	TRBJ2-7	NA	CASSSSADFDYEQYF	TGTGCCAGCAGCTCCTCAGCAGACTTCGACTACGAGCAGTACTTC
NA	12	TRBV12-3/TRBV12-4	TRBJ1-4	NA	CAISFLPWELFF	TGTGCCATCAGTTTTTTGCCCTGGGAACTGTTTTTT
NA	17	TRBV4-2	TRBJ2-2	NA	CASSQESARAPSGELFF	TGTGCCAGCAGCCAAGAGTCAGCGCGAGCCCCTTCCGGGGAGCTGTTTTTT
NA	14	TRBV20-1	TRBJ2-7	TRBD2	CSATELAETYDQYF	TGCAGTGCTACAGAACTAGCGGAGACCTACGACCAGTACTTC
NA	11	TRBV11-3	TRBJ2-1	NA	CASSDYNDQFF	TGTGCCAGTAGCGACTACAATGACCAGTTCTTC
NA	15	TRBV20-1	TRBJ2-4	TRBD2	CSVTTSGGAKNIQYF	TGCAGTGTTACTACTAGCGGGGGAGCCAAAAACATTCAGTACTTC
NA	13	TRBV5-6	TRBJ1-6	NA	CASSLNINSPFRF	TGTGCCAGCAGCTTGAACATAAATTCACCCTTCCGCTTT
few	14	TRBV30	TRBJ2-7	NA	CAWSVGHGGYEQYF	TGTGCCTGGAGTGTGGGTCATGGGGGTTACGAGCAGTACTTC
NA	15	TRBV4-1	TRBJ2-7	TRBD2	CASLDSRGGSYEQYF	TGCGCCAGCCTGGACAGCCGGGGGGGCTCGTACGAGCAGTACTTC
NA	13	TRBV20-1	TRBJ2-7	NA	CSACLLPDHVQYF	TGCAGTGCTTGTCTCCTTCCCGACCACGTGCAGTACTTC
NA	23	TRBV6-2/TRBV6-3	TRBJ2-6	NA	CANSSATARVFQNKFSGANVLTF	TGTGCCAACAGTTCAGCGACAGCCCGTGTATTTCAGAACAAATTCTCTGGGGCCAATGTCCTGACTTTC
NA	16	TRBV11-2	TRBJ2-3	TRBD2	CANRSIAGVPPDTQYF	TGTGCTAACAGATCTATAGCGGGAGTCCCCCCAGATACGCAATATTTT
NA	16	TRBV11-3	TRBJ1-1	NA	CASSGRSGTSDTEAIF	TGTGCCAGCAGCGGACGATCAGGGACCAGTGACACTGAAGCTATCTTT
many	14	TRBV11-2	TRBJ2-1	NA	CASSLAGAYNEQFF	TGTGCCAGCAGCTTAGCGGGGGCATACAATGAGCAGTTCTTC
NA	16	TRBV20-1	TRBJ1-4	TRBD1	CSARDMNRGLDEKLFF	TGCAGTGCTAGAGATATGAACAGGGGACTGGATGAAAAACTGTTTTTT
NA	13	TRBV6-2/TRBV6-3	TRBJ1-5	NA	CANSPSATQPQHF	TGTGCTAACAGCCCTTCGGCGACTCAGCCCCAGCATTTT
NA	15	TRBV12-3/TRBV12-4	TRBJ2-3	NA	CASTFSSVSTDTQYF	TGTGCCAGCACTTTCAGTAGCGTTAGCACAGATACGCAGTATTTT
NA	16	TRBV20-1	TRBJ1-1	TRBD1	CSAPPEQGAWATEAFF	TGCAGTGCTCCACCGGAACAGGGGGCCTGGGCCACTGAAGCTTTCTTT
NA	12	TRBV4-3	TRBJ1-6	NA	CASSQQGSPLHF	TGCGCCAGCAGCCAACAGGGTTCACCCCTCCACTTT
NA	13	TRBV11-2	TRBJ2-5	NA	CASRLGQKETQYF	TGTGCCAGTAGACTAGGCCAGAAAGAGACCCAGTACTTC
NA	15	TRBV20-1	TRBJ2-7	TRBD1	CSAPSPKTGSYEQCF	TGCAGTGCTCCGAGCCCCAAGACAGGGTCCTACGAGCAGTGCTTC
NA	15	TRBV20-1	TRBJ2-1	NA	CSDAAYRAPYSEQLF	TGCAGTGATGCTGCGTACAGGGCCCCTTACAGTGAGCAGCTCTTC
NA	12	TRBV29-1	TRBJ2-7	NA	CSGGTGYYEQYF	TGCAGCGGCGGTACAGGGTACTACGAGCAGTACTTC
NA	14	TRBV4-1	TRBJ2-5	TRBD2	CASSQRLAAETQYF	TGCGCCAGCAGCCAACGGCTAGCGGCAGAGACCCAGTACTTC
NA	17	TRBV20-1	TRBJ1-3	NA	CSAPGSVGASSGNTIYF	TGCAGTGCTCCTGGCTCGGTCGGGGCCAGCTCTGGAAACACCATATATTTT
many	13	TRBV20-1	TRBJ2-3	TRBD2	CSASELAGDTQYF	TGCAGTGCTAGCGAACTAGCGGGAGATACGCAGTATTTT
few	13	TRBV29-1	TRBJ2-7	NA	CSVVRGTPYEQYF	TGCAGCGTTGTCCGGGGAACCCCCTACGAGCAGTACTTC
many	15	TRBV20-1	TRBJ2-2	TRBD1	CSAVAQGANTGELFF	TGCAGTGCCGTAGCGCAGGGGGCAAACACCGGGGAGCTGTTTTTT